This is a list of T cell receptor beta chains from one sample in a study of blood T cells in healthy people across ages. TCRdb re-derived calls from the 5' RACE reads in MiXCR, one entry per CDR3 protein. The repertoire includes roughly 550,000 distinct CDR3 sequences, approximately 25% of them detected once, and 8.7% sits in the top ten. This same sample was also taken into another study, of T cells of mothers and their children.

Sequenced sample: blood. These receptors all stem from a boy aged 10-17 years in good health. Each CDR3 is given with its conserved first and last residue. A D gene is named only where the DNA matches it firmly. A clone size is listed for some rows: how often the clone was seen (once, few, many), or a class if it is expanded.

j_gene	d_gene	v_gene	abundance	CDR3aa	CDR3nt
TRBJ2-7	TRBD2	TRBV5-1	many	CASSPTYPGLGVHEQYF	TGCGCCAGCAGCCCGACTTATCCGGGACTAGGGGTCCACGAGCAGTACTTC
TRBJ1-5	.	TRBV5-6	.	CASSLVGGPINQPQHF	TGTGCCAGCAGCTTGGTTGGGGGACCGATCAATCAGCCCCAGCATTTT
TRBJ2-1	TRBD2	TRBV7-9	.	CASSSRTSASNEQFF	TGTGCCAGCAGCTCAAGGACTAGCGCCTCTAATGAGCAGTTCTTC
TRBJ2-5	.	TRBV9	.	CAGSVDEGAAKTQYF	TGTGCCGGCAGCGTAGATGAGGGCGCAGCGAAGACCCAGTACTTC
TRBJ2-1	.	TRBV5-1	.	CAIRGGSDEQFF	TGCGCCATACGTGGGGGATCGGATGAGCAGTTCTTC
TRBJ2-4	.	TRBV4-2	.	CASSQVAAEAKNIQYF	TGTGCCAGCAGCCAAGTTGCCGCGGAAGCCAAAAACATTCAGTACTTC
TRBJ2-5	TRBD1	TRBV3-1	few	CASSQGDSTDFGETQYF	TGTGCCAGCAGCCAAGGGGACAGTACCGATTTTGGGGAGACCCAGTACTTC
TRBJ2-1	TRBD1	TRBV7-8	few	CASSLFRTGNPYNEQFF	TGTGCCAGCAGCTTATTCAGGACAGGGAATCCCTACAATGAGCAGTTCTTC
TRBJ2-4	TRBD1	TRBV27	few	CASSPQTGGRNIQYF	TGTGCCAGCAGTCCTCAGACAGGGGGCAGAAACATTCAGTACTTC
TRBJ1-3	.	TRBV20-1	.	CSAVWGNTIHF	TGCAGTGCTGTTTGGGGAAACACCATACATTTT
TRBJ1-4	.	TRBV7-2	.	CASSPSRTVAYEKLFF	TGTGCCAGCAGCCCCTCTCGGACAGTGGCTTATGAAAAACTGTTTTTT
TRBJ2-3	.	TRBV4-1	many	CASSPGGSSTDTQYF	TGCGCCAGCAGCCCAGGAGGGAGTAGCACAGATACGCAGTATTTT
TRBJ2-1	.	TRBV19	few	CTSRSAGSSYNERFF	TGTACCAGTAGATCGGCAGGGTCATCCTACAATGAGCGGTTCTTC
TRBJ1-1	.	TRBV20-1	few	CSASASPGGNTEAFF	TGCAGTGCTAGTGCCTCCCCGGGGGGTAACACTGAAGCTTTCTTT
TRBJ2-7	.	TRBV24-1	few	CATSDSGHSNEQYF	TGTGCCACCAGTGACTCAGGGCACTCCAACGAGCAGTACTTC
TRBJ2-5	TRBD1	TRBV7-6	.	CASSDTTGVGEQYF	TGTGCCAGCAGCGATACCACAGGGGTGGGGGAGCAGTACTTC
TRBJ1-1	TRBD1	TRBV27	.	CASDGQGKPNTEAFF	TGTGCCAGCGACGGACAGGGGAAACCGAACACTGAAGCTTTCTTT
TRBJ1-1	.	TRBV20-1	.	CSARSAPEAFF	TGCAGTGCTAGGTCAGCCCCTGAAGCTTTCTTT
TRBJ2-7	.	TRBV5-1	many	CASSRGSYEQYF	TGTGCCAGCAGCCGGGGGTCCTACGAGCAGTACTTC
TRBJ2-7	TRBD1	TRBV2	few	CASSEGQIYEQYF	TGTGCCAGCAGTGAGGGACAGATCTACGAGCAGTACTTC
TRBJ2-7	.	TRBV27	.	CASGLGRAYEQYF	TGTGCCAGCGGTTTGGGCAGGGCTTACGAGCAGTACTTC
TRBJ2-7	.	TRBV20-1	once	CSARWQGMSEQYF	TGCAGTGCTAGATGGCAGGGGATGAGCGAGCAGTACTTC
TRBJ2-7	TRBD1	TRBV20-1	.	CSAEGTGYEQYF	TGCAGTGCGGAAGGGACAGGCTACGAGCAGTACTTC
TRBJ2-7	.	TRBV5-1	few	CASSLVGGGDYEQYF	TGCGCCAGCAGCTTGGTCGGGGGTGGGGACTACGAGCAGTACTTC